This passage covers 15 T cell receptor beta chains from one sample sequenced in a study of breast tumors, draining lymph nodes, adjacent tissues. TCRdb fed the multiplex PCR reads into MiXCR, producing one record per CDR3 protein. Of about 300,000 distinct CDR3 sequences listed, around 31% are singletons. The lymph nodes were axillary draining lymph nodes from breast cancer patients. Sequencing input: axillary lymph node tissue. All receptors derive from a female donor with breast cancer. Some clones in this sample may be carry-over from other donors' samples.

On this clonotype itself: Without the conserved terminal phenylalanine or tryptophan, this CDR3 likely stems from a read error. The V call is TRBV14, the J call TRBJ1-2, with D possibly being TRBD1 (5 bases). V was trimmed by 5 bases and J by 8 bases, leaving 21 bases between them. The CDR3 extends over 15 amino acids. Germline V gene data show CDR1 as SGHDN and CDR2 as FVKESK. The CDR3 here is CASSEGRVLSEGYTL. In DNA form, the CDR3 reads TGTGCCAGCAGCGAGGGACGTGTCCTTTCAGAAGGCTACACCCTC.

A word on this clonotype: A junction boundary mismatches the germline segment, possibly from a read error. This sequence joins TRBV7-7 and TRBJ2-3, with 7 bases fitting TRBD1. Germline assignment: CDR1 SSHAT and CDR2 FNYEAQ (reference sequence). This CDR3 has 15 amino acids. CDR3 sequence reads: CASTRAGGGTDTQYF. CDR3 DNA: TGTGCTAGCACCCGGGCAGGGGGAGGCACAGATACGCAGTATTTT.

This chain uses TRBV10-2 with TRBJ1-5, with 8 nucleotides matching TRBD1. Germline CDR1 WSHSY, CDR2 SAAADI. The length of the CDR3 is 15 residues. Germline trimming cut 6 bases from V and 5 bases from J; bases unmatched to any gene: 9. DNA of the CDR3: TGCGCCAGCAGCGTTGCACAGGGGGTCGATCAGCCCCAGCATTTT. Amino acid sequence: CASSVAQGVDQPQHF.

This chain uses TRBV6-6 with TRBJ2-7, with TRBD2 matching 9 bases. V was pared by 5 bases and J by 2 bases, with 10 bases of the junction left unmatched. Germline V gives CDR1 MNHNY, CDR2 SVGAGI (reference sequence). The CDR3 spans 16 residues. The CDR3 sequence is CASSHKGTSHTYEQYF. Here the CDR3 DNA reads TGTGCCAGCAGTCACAAAGGGACTAGCCACACCTACGAGCAGTACTTC.

This clonotype was picked up many times. This chain connects TRBV9 to TRBJ2-3; D is undetermined. CDR3 length: 15 residues. Trimming removed 0 bases at V and 2 bases at J, with 10 bases between. Germline V gene lookup returns CDR1 SGDLS and CDR2 YYNGEE. The CDR3 nucleotides read TGTGCCAGCAGCGTAGCTCTACGCTCCACAGATACGCAGTATTTT. Protein product: CASSVALRSTDTQYF.

This clonotype was seen many times. The genes are TRBV7-6 and TRBJ2-1; 7 bases agree with TRBD1. Germline trimming cut 4 bases from V and 2 bases from J; bases unmatched to any gene: 8. The CDR3 loop spans 16 amino acids. Germline V gene lookup returns CDR1 SGHVS and CDR2 FNYEAQ. CDR3 sequence: CASSSRDSIAYNEQFF. The CDR3 nucleotides read TGTGCCAGCAGCTCCCGGGACAGTATCGCCTACAATGAGCAGTTCTTC. The full variable domain, in which reference TRBV7-6 and TRBJ2-1 provide the parts outside the CDR3, is GAGVSQSPRYKVTKRGQDVALRCDPISGHVSLYWYRQALGQGPEFLTYFNYEAQQDKSGLPNDRFSAERPEGSISTLTIQRTEQRDSAMYRCASSSRDSIAYNEQFFGPGTRLTVL.

This clonotype was detected only a few times. This chain links TRBV6-6 with TRBJ1-1; D remains unclear. This CDR3 contains 12 residues. V was shortened by 1 base and J by 6 bases, with 6 bases between the two germline ends. The germline gives CDR1 MNHNY, CDR2 SVGAGI (reference sequence). DNA of the CDR3: TGTGCCAGCAGTTACTATGGTTCTGAAGCTTTCTTT. Its translation: CASSYYGSEAFF.

Written as DNA, the CDR3 is TGTGCCAGCAGTTACGTCGGCAGGAATCCATCACCCCTCCACTTT. Translated, it gives CASSYVGRNPSPLHF. This chain uses TRBV6-5 with TRBJ1-6; no clear D. V was pared by 2 bases and J by 10 bases, with 15 bases between. The CDR3 loop spans 15 amino acids. CDR1 is MNHEY, CDR2 SVGAGI, per germline.

In its sample, this clonotype was seen many times. The rearrangement links TRBV7-2 to TRBJ2-2; tentatively, D is TRBD1 (5 bases). The CDR3 is 14 residues long. Trimming stripped 1 base from V and 5 bases from J, with 8 bases between. CDR1 and CDR2 (germline): SGHTA, FQGNSA. The CDR3 region has the DNA TGTGCCAGCAGCTTAGTTCGACAGACCGGGGAGCTGTTTTTT. This gives the protein CASSLVRQTGELFF. The full variable domain, with the rest looked up from reference TRBV7-2 and TRBJ2-2, is GAGVSQSPSNKVTEKGKDVELRCDPISGHTALYWYRQSLGQGLEFLIYFQGNSAPDKSGLPSDRFSAERTGGSVSTLTIQRTQQEDSAVYLCASSLVRQTGELFFGEGSRLTVL.

In this sample, this clonotype turned up many times. The chain combines TRBV20-1 with TRBJ2-7; D gene uncertain. The CDR3 consists of 11 residues. V shed 4 bases and J shed 9 bases, with 13 bases lying between them. Per germline, CDR1 DFQATT and CDR2 SNEGSKA (reference sequence). The DNA for the CDR3 is TGCAGTGCTACAACCTTGCCGTTGCAGTACTTC. Encoded protein: CSATTLPLQYF.

There are a few counts of this clonotype. With a much larger clone just one base away, this may be a read error. The chain couples TRBV6-5 to TRBJ2-5, with D tentatively TRBD2 (5 bases). Germline-derived CDR1 and CDR2 are MNHEY and SVGAGI. This CDR3 has 15 amino acids. V was clipped by 6 bases and J by 7 bases, with 21 bases between them. The CDR3 DNA follows: TGTGCCAGCAGACTGGCGGGCGGTGCAGGAGGGACCCAGTACTTC. Protein sequence: CASRLAGGAGGTQYF.

This clonotype has a count of ten or more. The chain is built from TRBV7-8 and TRBJ2-1, with 8 bases identical to TRBD2. Germline CDR1 is SGHVS and CDR2 is FQNEAQ. The CDR3 covers 17 residues. Trimming at V came to 0 bases and at J to 9 bases, leaving 13 bases not matched to a gene. CDR3 protein: CASSLASGSIPSAEQFF. The DNA for the CDR3 is TGTGCCAGCAGCTTAGCGAGCGGGAGTATTCCGTCGGCTGAGCAGTTCTTC.

This clonotype was counted at least ten times. V and J are TRBV12-3 or TRBV12-4 and TRBJ2-2; TRBD1 might be the D (6 bases). The CDR3 totals 16 residues. The V end lost 1 base, the J end lost 1 base, and 10 bases lay between the germline ends. The CDR3 is CASSLGGPKNTGELFF. In DNA, the CDR3 is TGTGCCAGCAGTTTAGGGGGGCCGAAGAACACCGGGGAGCTGTTTTTT.

This clonotype was counted ten times or more. The V gene is TRBV29-1, the J gene TRBJ2-7; D gene uncertain. V was trimmed by 6 bases and J by 4 bases, leaving 13 bases between them. CDR3 length: 12 residues. Germline lookup yields CDR1 SQVTM and CDR2 ANQGSEA. The chain's CDR3 is CSVEKGRYEQYF. The CDR3 region has the DNA TGCAGCGTGGAGAAGGGAAGATACGAGCAGTACTTC.

The chain combines TRBV20-1 with TRBJ1-5; weak D call: TRBD1 (5 bases). Germline V gene sequence: CDR1 DFQATT, CDR2 SNEGSKA (reference sequence). V gave up 1 base and J gave up 11 bases, with 21 bases separating them. The CDR3 has 15 residues. CDR3 nucleotides: TGCAGTGCTAGAGTAGGGACTAGCCCTCAAGAGACCCAGCATTTT. This sequence encodes CSARVGTSPQETQHF.